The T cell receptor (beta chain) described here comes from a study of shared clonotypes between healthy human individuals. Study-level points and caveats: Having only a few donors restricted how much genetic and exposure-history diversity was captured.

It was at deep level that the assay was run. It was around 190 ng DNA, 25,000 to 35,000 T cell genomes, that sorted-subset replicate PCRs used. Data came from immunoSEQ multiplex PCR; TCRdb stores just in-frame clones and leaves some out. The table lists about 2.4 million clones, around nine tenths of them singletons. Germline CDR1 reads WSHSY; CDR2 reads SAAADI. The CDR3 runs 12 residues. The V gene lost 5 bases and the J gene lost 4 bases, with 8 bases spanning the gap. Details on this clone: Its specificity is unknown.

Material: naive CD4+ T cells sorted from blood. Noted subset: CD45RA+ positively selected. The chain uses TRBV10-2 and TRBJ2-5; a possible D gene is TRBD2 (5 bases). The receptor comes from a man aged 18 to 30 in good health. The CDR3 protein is CASSRRGETQYF. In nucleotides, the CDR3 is TGCGCCAGCAGTCGTCGGGGAGAGACCCAGTACTTC.